Following are 26 T cell receptor beta chains from one sample sequenced in a study of T cells after yellow fever vaccination (dated by TCRdb to about 2019). The library was produced with 5' RACE. Sequencing relied on an Illumina NovaSeq 6000. TCRdb passed the public sequencing reads through fastp at Q25 and MiXCR, retaining productive beta sequences. Merged by CDR3 protein, the rows form single entries marked with the most common genes and DNA. The sample includes 340,000 or so distinct CDR3 sequences, with about an eighth observed a single time. The ten top clones hold 2.5% to 3.5% of the sample. The treatment or condition label, as the study defines it: live attenuated yellow fever vaccine strain. This specimen was CD4+ T cells sorted from PBMCs, taken 15 days after the yellow fever booster vaccination. These receptors came from a man aged 18 to 35 who received the YFV17D yellow fever vaccine.

This clonotype came up a few times. The chain employs TRBV7-9 and TRBJ1-5; D is perhaps TRBD1 (6 bases). V lost 5 bases to trimming and J lost 4 bases, with 15 bases between them. Germline lookup yields CDR1 SEHNR and CDR2 FQNEAQ (reference sequence). The CDR3 has 15 amino acids. CDR3 sequence: CASSLSEGGNQPQHF. CDR3 sequence (DNA): TGTGCCAGCAGCCTTAGTGAGGGGGGGAATCAGCCCCAGCATTTT.

The gene calls are TRBV19 and TRBJ2-2; no reliable D call. Trimming pared 11 bases from V and 0 bases from J, leaving 10 bases between. Germline V lookup: CDR1 LNHDA, CDR2 SQIVND (reference sequence). This CDR3 spans 13 amino acids. The CDR3, as DNA: TGTGCCCACGCAGATGCGAACACCGGGGAGCTGTTTTTT. Translating gives CAHADANTGELFF.

There are many counts of this clonotype. This CDR3 reads CASRTGEYGYTF. The CDR3 DNA sequence: TGTGCCAGCAGGACAGGGGAATATGGCTACACCTTC. The chain employs TRBV12-3 or TRBV12-4 and TRBJ1-2; 8 bases match TRBD1. V lost 6 bases to trimming and J lost 5 bases; unmatched junction nucleotides: 2. The CDR3 covers 12 residues.

This clonotype was observed a handful of times. The chain uses TRBV18 and TRBJ1-1; D is undetermined. Trimming took 9 bases from V and 0 from J, leaving 8 bases between them. Looked up from germline, CDR1 is KGHSH and CDR2 is LQKENI. The CDR3 runs to 12 residues. The CDR3 protein is CASKELNTEAFF. CDR3 in DNA: TGTGCCAGTAAGGAGCTGAACACTGAAGCTTTCTTT. The complete variable domain, with remaining parts taken from reference TRBV18 and TRBJ1-1, reads NAGVMQNPRHLVRRRGQEARLRCSPMKGHSHVYWYRQLPEEGLKFMVYLQKENIIDESGMPKERFSAEFPKEGPSILRIQQVVRGDSAAYFCASKELNTEAFFGQGTRLTVV.

The CDR3 protein is CASSPDFSNQPQHF. The DNA for the CDR3 is TGTGCCAGCAGCCCTGACTTTAGCAATCAGCCCCAGCATTTT. This chain uses TRBV27 with TRBJ1-5; D unresolved. Germline V gene data show CDR1 as MNHEY and CDR2 as SMNVEV (reference sequence). Trimming removed 6 bases from V and 0 bases from J, with 9 bases in between. The CDR3 consists of 14 residues.

This clonotype was counted a few times. The V call is TRBV3-1, the J call TRBJ1-1; D gene uncertain. V dropped 8 bases and J dropped 11 bases, with 21 bases sitting between them. Looked up from germline, CDR1 is LGHDT and CDR2 is YNNKEL (reference sequence). The CDR3 consists of 13 residues. The CDR3 here is CASGPDVDSIAFF. The CDR3 DNA is TGTGCCAGCGGCCCAGACGTAGATTCGATTGCTTTCTTT.

This clonotype was seen repeatedly, ten times or more. This rearrangement joins TRBV5-1 to TRBJ2-3; D tentatively reads TRBD1 or TRBD2 (5 bases each). Germline lookup yields CDR1 SGHRS and CDR2 YFSETQ. V dropped 4 bases and J dropped 7 bases, with 19 bases sitting between them. This CDR3 has 15 residues. CDR3 DNA sequence: TGCGCCAGCAGCACCGGGACGCCGGGCAGGAATACGCAGTATTTT. It is translated as CASSTGTPGRNTQYF.

This clonotype showed up just a few times. The genes are TRBV2 and TRBJ2-7, with TRBD1 matching over 7 bases. Germline V gene data show CDR1 as SNHLY and CDR2 as FYNNEI. Trimming cost V 6 bases and J 2 bases; bases outside gene matches: 16. This CDR3 has 17 residues. This CDR3 is CASSDRPGQLGPYEQYF. The CDR3 DNA follows: TGTGCCAGCAGCGATAGGCCGGGACAGCTCGGCCCCTACGAGCAGTACTTC.

This clonotype has more than one count but fewer than ten. V is TRBV5-1 and J is TRBJ2-1, with D unclear. Germline assignment: CDR1 SGHRS and CDR2 YFSETQ. V was clipped by 0 bases and J by 0 bases, with 10 bases between them. CDR3 size: 16 residues. CDR3 region: CASSLVGTSSYNEQFF. The CDR3, as DNA: TGCGCCAGCAGCTTGGTAGGTACGAGCTCCTACAATGAGCAGTTCTTC.

This clonotype showed up many times. This rearrangement joins TRBV6-1 to TRBJ2-1; 8 nucleotides align to TRBD2. CDR3 length equals 16 residues. Trimming removed 3 bases from V and 0 bases from J; junction bases left unmatched: 4. Per germline, CDR1 MNHNS and CDR2 SASEGT. The DNA for the CDR3 is TGTGCCAGCAGTGAGATCGGGGGGGACTCCTACAATGAGCAGTTCTTC. It codes for CASSEIGGDSYNEQFF.

This rearrangement joins TRBV5-1 to TRBJ2-6; D ambiguous. Germline CDR1 reads SGHRS; CDR2 reads YFSETQ. The CDR3 runs 15 residues. V lost 3 bases to trimming and J lost 3 bases, with 10 bases between them. CDR3 nucleotide sequence: TGCGCCAGCAGCTCGGATTTGGGTGGGGCCAACGTCCTGACTTTC. It specifies CASSSDLGGANVLTF. Using reference TRBV5-1 and TRBJ2-6 for the parts outside the CDR3, the full variable domain is KAGVTQTPRYLIKTRGQQVTLSCSPISGHRSVSWYQQTPGQGLQFLFEYFSETQRNKGNFPGRFSGRQFSNSRSEMNVSTLELGDSALYLCASSSDLGGANVLTFGAGSRLTVL.

This chain links TRBV4-3 with TRBJ2-1, with TRBD2 matching over 11 bases. The CDR3 has 16 amino acids. Trimming took 0 bases from V and 6 from J; bases not matched to a gene: 4. Germline-derived CDR1 and CDR2 are LGHNA and YSLEER. In DNA form, the CDR3 reads TGCGCCAGCAGCCAAGAAAGGCTAGCGGGGGGCAATGAGCAGTTCTTC. Translating it yields CASSQERLAGGNEQFF.

This clonotype has at least ten counts. The V and J genes are TRBV4-1 and TRBJ1-5; no reliable D call. V was cut by 3 bases and J by 3 bases, with 3 bases left in between. This CDR3 region has 12 residues. CDR1 and CDR2 from the germline V gene are MGHRA and YSYEKL. The DNA of the CDR3 is TGCGCCAGCAGCCAGGACAATCAGCCCCAGCATTTT. Translating it yields CASSQDNQPQHF.

This clonotype has only a few counts. The V and J genes are TRBV4-3 and TRBJ1-2; D is ambiguous. The CDR3 totals 13 residues. Trimming pared 4 bases from V and 8 bases from J, leaving 14 bases between. Germline CDR1 reads LGHNA; CDR2 reads YSLEER. CDR3 in DNA: TGCGCCAGCAGCCGGGAGAGGGAAGGCGGCTACACCTTC. Translated, it gives CASSREREGGYTF.

This clonotype was detected only a few times. This sequence joins TRBV7-2 and TRBJ1-5, with 9 bases that match TRBD1. The CDR3 has 14 residues. Germline loops: CDR1 SGHTA, CDR2 FQGNSA. Trimming took 5 bases from V and 6 from J; bases not matched to a gene: 5. The CDR3 DNA reads as TGTGCCAGCAGCGCGGGACAGGGAATTCAGCCCCAGCATTTT. The encoded protein is CASSAGQGIQPQHF.

The chain has TRBV7-3 and TRBJ2-1; 12 bases match TRBD2. The V gene end was trimmed by 5 bases and the J gene end by 2 bases; junction bases not matched to a gene: 4. Per the germline V gene, CDR1 is SGHTA and CDR2 is FQGTGA. The CDR3 has 16 amino acids. CDR3 in amino acids: CASSKASGGAYNEQFF. The CDR3 nucleotides read TGTGCCAGCAGCAAAGCTAGCGGGGGGGCCTACAATGAGCAGTTCTTC. The entire variable domain, with the rest obtained from reference TRBV7-3 and TRBJ2-1, is as follows: GAGVSQTPSNKVTEKGKYVELRCDPISGHTALYWYRQSLGQGPEFLIYFQGTGAADDSGLPNDRFFAVRPEGSVSTLKIQRTERGDSAVYLCASSKASGGAYNEQFFGPGTRLTVL.

The chain has TRBV7-2 and TRBJ1-3; D perhaps matches TRBD1 (6 bases). The germline V gene has CDR1 SGHTA and CDR2 FQGNSA. The CDR3 covers 15 residues. V was clipped by 5 bases and J by 3 bases, with 14 bases between them. The CDR3 region is CASSPRGGGGNTIYF. DNA for the CDR3: TGTGCCAGCAGCCCCCGTGGAGGGGGTGGAAACACCATATATTTT.

This clonotype has only a few counts. The genes are TRBV12-3 or TRBV12-4 and TRBJ1-5, with D maybe TRBD1 (6 bases). This CDR3 contains 15 residues. The V end was cut by 2 bases, the J end by 2 bases, with 10 bases between. In nucleotides, the CDR3 is TGTGCCAGCAGTTTACGGGGGCAACGCAATCAGCCCCAGCATTTT. Its protein product is CASSLRGQRNQPQHF.

This sequence joins TRBV5-1 and TRBJ1-1; the D is unclear. Germline assignment: CDR1 SGHRS and CDR2 YFSETQ. This CDR3 spans 12 amino acids. Trimming took off 0 bases at V and 5 bases at J, with 5 bases between the two ends. In nucleotides, the CDR3 is TGCGCCAGCAGCTTGGGACAAACTGAAGCTTTCTTT. Encoded protein: CASSLGQTEAFF.

The J gene is TRBJ2-1, the V gene TRBV6-2 or TRBV6-3; 7 bases line up with TRBD2. This CDR3 region has 17 residues. In germline, CDR1 is MNHEY, CDR2 SVGEGT. The V gene end was trimmed by 4 bases and the J gene end by 0 bases; junction bases not matched to a gene: 9. The CDR3 region has the DNA TGTGCCAGCAGTTCGGAGCGGGATTCAGGCTCCTACAATGAGCAGTTCTTC. It codes for CASSSERDSGSYNEQFF.

The V and J genes are TRBV20-1 and TRBJ2-5, with 12 bases aligning to TRBD2. Germline trimming cut 4 bases from V and 1 base from J; bases unmatched to any gene: 7. Germline CDR1 and CDR2: DFQATT and SNEGSKA (reference sequence). CDR3 size: 16 residues. The DNA for the CDR3 is TGCAGTGCTACCCGGACTAGCGGGACCAGCCAAGAGACCCAGTACTTC. Its translation: CSATRTSGTSQETQYF.

This chain uses TRBV2 with TRBJ2-1; 10 bases map to TRBD2. CDR1 SNHLY and CDR2 FYNNEI come from the germline V gene. Trimming removed 7 bases from V and 8 bases from J; junction bases left unmatched: 14. There are 16 residues in the CDR3. The CDR3 loop is CASIRREERGGDEQFF. DNA of the CDR3: TGTGCCAGCATCCGCAGGGAGGAGCGGGGGGGGGATGAGCAGTTCTTC. The entire variable domain, with the rest obtained from reference TRBV2 and TRBJ2-1, is as follows: EPEVTQTPSHQVTQMGQEVILRCVPISNHLYFYWYRQILGQKVEFLVSFYNNEISEKSEIFDDQFSVERPDGSNFTLKIRSTKLEDSAMYFCASIRREERGGDEQFFGPGTRLTVL.

This clonotype was observed a handful of times. This rearrangement joins TRBV27 to TRBJ2-2; unclear D gene. V was trimmed by 3 bases and J by 3 bases, leaving 8 bases between them. The CDR3 extends over 14 amino acids. Germline V gene data show CDR1 as MNHEY and CDR2 as SMNVEV (reference sequence). CDR3 bases: TGTGCCAGCAGTTTCAACCGACACACCGGGGAGCTGTTTTTT. Protein: CASSFNRHTGELFF.

There are many counts of this clonotype. The chain carries TRBV7-9 and TRBJ1-5; no reliable D call. This CDR3 region has 12 residues. Germline CDR1 is SEHNR and CDR2 is FQNEAQ (reference sequence). The V end lost 4 bases, the J end lost 4 bases, and 5 bases lay between the germline ends. The CDR3 sequence: CASSSLNQPQHF. The CDR3 DNA reads TGTGCCAGCAGCTCCCTTAATCAGCCCCAGCATTTT.

This clonotype has just a few counts. The V call is TRBV4-3, the J call TRBJ2-1; 7 positions match TRBD1. Germline V gene data show CDR1 as LGHNA and CDR2 as YSLEER. The V gene end was trimmed by 4 bases and the J gene end by 9 bases; junction bases not matched to a gene: 6. This CDR3 has 13 residues. The CDR3 nucleotides read TGCGCCAGCAGCCTCGAGGGGGCTGGTGAGCAGTTCTTC. Residues: CASSLEGAGEQFF.

The gene calls are TRBV10-3 and TRBJ2-7; D possibly matches TRBD1 or TRBD2 (5 bases each). Germline V gene lookup returns CDR1 ENHRY and CDR2 SYGVKD. The CDR3 has 14 amino acids. Trimming removed 3 bases from V and 7 bases from J, with 16 bases in between. The CDR3 is CAISEVVGTGEQYF. CDR3 nucleotides: TGTGCCATCAGTGAAGTCGTTGGGACGGGGGAGCAGTACTTC.